The entry below gives a single T cell receptor (beta chain) sequence along with its context. This clone appeared a few times. Its antigen specificity is not known. The input lacks base qualities; no much larger clone sits a single base away. Additional DNA sequences in this sample encode the identical CDR3. This sample was taken from a study of beta chain features in type 1 diabetes (dated by TCRdb to the late 2010s). Regarding the research as a whole: Mean age, gender distribution, total cell number and subset yield did not differ between patients and healthy donors. Across all samples, 90 million to 130 million sorted cells were examined, and cell number per subset correlated strongly with RNA yield. The study compared TCRB repertoires of sorted circulating CD4+ T cell subsets between recently diagnosed type 1 diabetes patients and matched healthy donors. Regulatory and stem cell-like memory subsets were isolated from only 8 patients and 8 healthy donors, whereas naive and central memory subsets came from all 30 or so donors.

A single peripheral blood draw of 90 to 150 mL on average was collected from each donor into heparinised tubes. A BD FACSAria II was used to sort naive, central memory, regulatory and stem cell-like memory CD4+ T cells with a panel that included CD45RO, CCR7, CD25, CD127, CD95 and CD27. Every sorted population had a purity above 95%. PBMCs were isolated immediately by Lymphoprep density gradient centrifugation and stained directly without culture. So that batch effects would be minimized, each experiment stained and sorted samples in pairs, pairing one healthy donor with one patient. From its cysteine to its phenylalanine, the CDR3 spans 11 amino acids. CDR3 DNA only is kept here, 33 bases in frame from base 1. V and J lose 5 bases and 5 bases, and a span of 5 bases separates them. According to the germline V gene, CDR1 reads SGHTA and CDR2 reads FQGNSA. General findings and caveats noted by the study authors: In all four CD4+ subsets, TCRB CDR3 length was moderately but significantly shorter in type 1 diabetes patients. Because cDNA was sequenced instead of genomic DNA, highly expressing activated cells could be over-represented, though the groups showed no difference in activation or CD3 levels. At VDJ recombination sites, patients with type 1 diabetes made fewer insertions and deleted more nucleotides, a pattern implying thymic rearrangement abnormalities. Shorter templates might be favored by PCR, yet because patient and control samples were amplified and corrected together, any such skew would affect both groups equally. Naive, central memory and regulatory TCRB repertoires appeared to be more alike among patients than among healthy donors. Only small numbers of individuals were included in the HLA sub-analyses, which left unresolved whether HLA type had any influence on TCRB rearrangement.

The entire amount of isolated RNA was reverse transcribed using the High Capacity cDNA Reverse Transcription Kit, so the sequenced TCRB transcripts were expressed ones. Deep immunoSEQ sequencing was performed on naive, central memory and regulatory T cell samples, with an average of approximately 4 million total reads per sample. After sorted cells were lysed in RLT buffer, RNA was extracted with DNase-treated RNeasy Micro or Mini kits, with the choice depending on cell number. To prevent cross-contamination, every cell subset was processed on its own, while patient and healthy donor samples were processed together. The immunoSEQ multiplex PCR was used to amplify TCRB sequences from cDNA, yielding 87-bp fragments that span the CDR3 region. Amplicons were sequenced on the Illumina HiSeq platform. The authors' pipeline ran thus. Synthetic template baselines were used to correct PCR bias computationally, reads within Hamming distance 2 were collapsed together, and singletons that could not be merged were discarded. By aligning reads against IMGT, V, D and J genes, CDR3 length, and insertions or deletions at six rearrangement sites were assigned. Within each subset, clonotype counts were normalized to sorted cell number, and only after that were true diversity and Gini coefficients computed with the tcR R package. Repertoire sharing was quantified using the overlap coefficient calculated on TCRB nucleotide sequences. As a proxy for the pre-selection repertoire, out-of-frame TCRB sequences from naive cells were analyzed. TCRdb holds this immuneACCESS table with in-frame rearrangements only. Some clones are missing; in checked studies, unresolved V genes explain under half, and the rest has no known cause. The V and J calls and the clone size are those of that table, but D and trimming were determined from the DNA. Counted in this sample were some 400,000 clones; roughly 16% of them appeared once. Approximately 0.019% of the sample is taken by the ten largest.

The sequenced material came from naive CD4+ T cells from blood. What the cell subset or site label conveys for this sample: true naive CD4+ T cells. The sequence joins TRBV7-2 to TRBJ2-3; the D gene cannot be named for sure. The clonotype originates from a woman aged 18-29 years in good health. The CDR3 protein: CASSPLDTQYF. The DNA is TGTGCCAGCAGCCCCCTAGATACGCAGTATTTT.